This is a list of T cell receptor beta chains from one sample in a study of T-cell reconstitution after alpha-beta-depleted transplantation in children. From the PCR reads, TCRdb called clonotypes with MiXCR, one entry per CDR3 protein. The sample includes roughly 45,000 distinct CDR3 sequences, 7.5% to 10% of them seen just once. The sequencing used PBMCs, mostly from graft donor cells, collected 60 days after TCRalphabeta/CD19-depleted stem cell transplant. Receptor source: a male patient between 2 and 10 years old who had a stem cell transplant for chronic granulomatous disease, so the T cells may come from the graft donor. Each CDR3 is given with its conserved first and last residue. Some rows mark clone size as missing; the rest say once, few, many or name a class of expanded clone.

>few|TRBJ1-2|TRBV6-1
CASSGQFDLRLGYTF
>many|TRBJ2-7|TRBV7-2
CASSLAELSYEQYF
>many|TRBJ2-2|TRBV2
CASRLADGGGELFF
>NA|TRBJ2-6|TRBV18
CASSPLRGAGANVLTF
>NA|TRBJ2-7|TRBV3-1
CASSWSQGVYEQYF
>many|TRBJ1-2|TRBV5-1
CASSWITGGLRHNYGYTF
>many|TRBJ1-2|TRBV7-2
CASSSDIVLYGYTF
>medium-sized|TRBJ2-1|TRBV28
CASSLRDKYNEQFF
>many|TRBJ2-7|TRBV20-1
CSARGEAGGFSYEQYF
>few|TRBJ1-2|TRBV9
CASSTRQGKGGGYTF
>many|TRBJ2-5|TRBV2
CASSEAGGRAQETQYF
>many|TRBJ2-1|TRBV25-1
CASSDVRESNEQFF
>many|TRBJ2-3|TRBV20-1
CSASLPSTDTQYF
>many|TRBJ2-1|TRBV20-1
CSASVSGEQFF
>NA|TRBJ2-1|TRBV11-2
CASSPRTSVAVDEQFF
>few|TRBJ2-7|TRBV12-3/TRBV12-4
CASSLQGYEQYF
>few|TRBJ2-1|TRBV3-1
CASWAGTSGKNEQFF
>many|TRBJ1-6|TRBV5-1
CASSSSGGQNSPLHF
>many|TRBJ2-5|TRBV9
CASSGRTGGQETQYF
>many|TRBJ1-1|TRBV12-3/TRBV12-4
CASSTKRGLTVNTEAFF
>NA|TRBJ2-7|TRBV13
CASSFRDRYSGTYEQYF
>many|TRBJ1-3|TRBV7-6
CASSLAAGASADTIYF
>many|TRBJ2-3|TRBV20-1
CSARDADTQYF
>many|TRBJ1-1|TRBV28
CASSSSRRLPQAFF
>NA|TRBJ2-2|TRBV5-1
CASSPPGRPGGGELFF
>many|TRBJ2-1|TRBV7-2
CASSPPGTSGSRNEQFF
>NA|TRBJ1-2|TRBV6-5
CASSTRQGRGYTF
>many|TRBJ2-2|TRBV12-3/TRBV12-4
CASSPGVLGNTGELFF
>many|TRBJ1-5|TRBV7-2
CASSGAANSNQPQHF
>few|TRBJ2-7|TRBV20-1
CSARPPGGYEQYF
>NA|TRBJ1-5|TRBV5-8
CASSLEGASNQPQHF
>many|TRBJ2-1|TRBV4-1
CASSHGRSSYNEQFF
>NA|TRBJ2-3|TRBV6-1
CASSEVVGTDTQYF
>many|TRBJ2-3|TRBV20-1
CSGTGLALTDTQYF
>large|TRBJ2-1|TRBV7-2
CASSLTPRMFF
>many|TRBJ2-7|TRBV20-1
CSASAGDSYEQYF
>many|TRBJ1-1|TRBV7-2
CASSLDGGTEAFF
>many|TRBJ1-3|TRBV11-2
CASSPGLSSGNTIYF
>many|TRBJ2-1|TRBV20-1
CSARAPGRPLLFYNEQFF
>many|TRBJ1-1|TRBV10-3
CAISESSTGLNTEAFF
>many|TRBJ2-2|TRBV15
CATSRVTGELFF
>many|TRBJ2-1|TRBV7-2
CASSLRISGIGSYNEQFF
>few|TRBJ2-3|TRBV5-1
CASSRVPKRGSTDTQYF
>NA|TRBJ1-5|TRBV5-3
CARSWDRRISNQPQHF
>few|TRBJ1-4|TRBV5-5
CASSFGDSGKLFF
>many|TRBJ2-3|TRBV7-2
CASSLGSGTDTQYF
>NA|TRBJ1-3|TRBV12-3/TRBV12-4
CASSLEAGIQRNTIYF
>many|TRBJ2-7|TRBV7-2
CASSLVGGGYEQYF
>large|TRBJ2-5|TRBV20-1
CSADHLPTSGVTQYF